The 5 T cell receptor beta chains given below trace back to one sample, sequenced in a study of T-cell reconstitution after alpha-beta-depleted transplantation in children. The library targeted TCRbeta and was prepared with unique molecular identifiers. A single record per CDR3 protein comes from TCRdb applying MiXCR to the PCR reads. The sample holds 610,000 or so distinct CDR3 sequences, roughly a quarter seen once. The sequencing here drew on PBMCs, taken before TCRalphabeta/CD19-depleted stem cell transplant. All receptors derive from a boy under three years old with Wiskott-Aldrich syndrome, due to receive a stem cell transplant.

This clonotype has a handful of counts. The rearrangement uses TRBV12-3 or TRBV12-4 and TRBJ2-3; the D is unclear. The CDR3 length is 15 residues. V lost 5 bases, J lost 4 bases, and 16 bases lay in between. The CDR3 region has the DNA TGTGCCAGCAGTCTTACGCTGGGATACCCAGATACGCAGTATTTT. Translation: CASSLTLGYPDTQYF.

The chain is built from TRBV7-2 and TRBJ2-5; D unresolved. Trimming left V 5 bases short and J 4 bases short, with 11 bases between. Germline CDR1 is SGHTA and CDR2 is FQGNSA. This CDR3 has 13 residues. The CDR3 region is CASSVPSGETQYF. The DNA of the CDR3 is TGTGCCAGCAGCGTCCCTTCTGGAGAGACCCAGTACTTC.

The table lists this clonotype with a few counts. This chain joins TRBV30 and TRBJ1-1; no firm D call. The germline gives CDR1 GTSNPN, CDR2 SVGIG (reference sequence). V was cut by 2 bases and J by 0 bases, with 10 bases left in between. The CDR3 is 14 amino acids. The chain's CDR3 is CAWSRAGLNTEAFF. The CDR3 DNA follows: TGTGCCTGGAGTCGGGCAGGACTGAACACTGAAGCTTTCTTT.

This clonotype was found a few times. The V call is TRBV29-1, the J call TRBJ2-1; TRBD1 aligns across 10 bases. The ends lost 6 bases at V and 3 bases at J; junction bases unmatched: 14. Germline-derived CDR1 and CDR2 are SQVTM and ANQGSEA. The CDR3 is 17 residues long. Written as DNA, the CDR3 is TGCAGCGTCCCGGGACAGGGGCCGAAGGCAGACTACAATGAGCAGTTCTTC. This gives the protein CSVPGQGPKADYNEQFF.

This clonotype was observed a few times. The genes are TRBV29-1 and TRBJ2-1; D might be TRBD1 (5 bases). Germline CDR1 SQVTM, CDR2 ANQGSEA. Trimming removed 5 bases at V and 8 bases at J, with 10 bases between. This CDR3 has 11 residues. CDR3 protein: CSVKGPHEQFF. As DNA, the CDR3 is TGCAGCGTTAAGGGGCCCCATGAGCAGTTCTTC.